These 32 T cell receptor beta chains originate from one sample sequenced in a study of T cell responses to AZD1222 COVID-19 vaccine. TCRdb's copy holds only in-frame clones and misses some; the assay was immunoSEQ multiplex PCR. The sample has about 95,000 clones, around 90% seen once. This specimen consisted of peripheral blood, obtained on day 0 of AZD1222 vaccination. The receptors stem from an adult in good health.

The chain recombines TRBV5-1 with TRBJ2-5; 10 nucleotides agree with TRBD2. The junction had 9 bases not matched to a gene; V was cut back by 0 bases and J by 7 bases. The V gene's germline CDR1 is SGHRS and CDR2 YFSETQ. The CDR3 runs 16 residues. CDR3 nucleotide sequence: TGCGCCAGCAGCTTGGGGTCTAGCGGGGGCCTCGGGACCCAGTACTTC. The encoded protein is CASSLGSSGGLGTQYF.

This chain uses TRBV19 with TRBJ1-5; 9 bases are a match to TRBD1. The length of the CDR3 is 13 residues. Germline V lookup: CDR1 LNHDA, CDR2 SQIVND (reference sequence). The V and J ends lost 4 bases and 12 bases, in that order; junction bases with no gene match: 7. Here the CDR3 reads CASSKTGQGFQHF. The CDR3 DNA reads TGTGCCAGTAGTAAAACGGGACAGGGTTTCCAGCATTTT.

The chain employs TRBV5-8 and TRBJ2-1, with TRBD1 as a possible D gene (6 bases). Trimming stripped 2 bases from V and 8 bases from J, with 23 bases between. The germline gives CDR1 SGHTS, CDR2 YDEGEE. The CDR3 spans 17 residues. The CDR3 sequence is CASSFPRGRDTPDEQFF. The CDR3 bases are TGTGCCAGCAGCTTCCCTCGAGGCAGGGACACGCCCGATGAGCAGTTCTTC.

The chain carries TRBV7-3 and TRBJ2-1, with 10 bases identical to TRBD2. The CDR3 consists of 15 residues. Germline CDR1 reads SGHTA; CDR2 reads FQGTGA. V lost 4 bases to trimming and J lost 5 bases; unmatched junction nucleotides: 5. The CDR3: CASSSLAGANNEQFF. CDR3 nucleotides: TGTGCCAGCAGCTCCCTAGCGGGGGCCAACAATGAGCAGTTCTTC.

The chain employs TRBV13 and TRBJ1-1, with D perhaps TRBD1 (5 bases). The CDR3 has 14 residues. Trimming took off 0 bases at V and 3 bases at J, with 8 bases between the two ends. CDR1 is PRHDT and CDR2 is FYEKMQ in the germline V gene (reference sequence). CDR3 sequence reads: CASSLGQGHTEAFF. The CDR3 bases are TGTGCCAGCAGCTTAGGGCAGGGACACACTGAAGCTTTCTTT.

Points on this clone: This sample also contains other DNA sequences that code for the same CDR3. V usage is TRBV28 and J usage is TRBJ2-7; tentative D call: TRBD1 (5 bases). The germline V gene has CDR1 MDHEN and CDR2 SYDVKM. The CDR3 extends over 12 amino acids. V was shortened by 2 bases and J by 3 bases, with 5 bases between the two germline ends. The DNA of the CDR3 is TGTGCCAGCAGTTTAAGGGGCTACGAGCAGTACTTC. It yields the protein CASSLRGYEQYF.

The rearrangement links TRBV14 to TRBJ1-2, with 9 nucleotides matching TRBD1. The CDR3 totals 16 residues. Trimming removed 3 bases from V and 7 bases from J; junction bases left unmatched: 12. The germline V gene encodes CDR1 SGHDN and CDR2 FVKESK. The CDR3 sequence is CASSQVGQGDPFGYTF. In DNA form, the CDR3 reads TGTGCCAGCAGCCAGGTGGGACAGGGTGATCCTTTTGGCTACACCTTC.

The rearrangement joins TRBV5-1 to TRBJ1-2; D possibly corresponds to TRBD1 (5 bases). Looked up from germline, CDR1 is SGHRS and CDR2 is YFSETQ. Trimming pared 4 bases from V and 11 bases from J, leaving 18 bases between. The CDR3 extends over 13 amino acids. The CDR3 reads CASSKGLEEGYTF. As DNA, the CDR3 is TGCGCCAGCAGCAAGGGACTGGAGGAAGGGTACACCTTC. The variable domain in full, with the rest retrieved from reference TRBV5-1 and TRBJ1-2, is KAGVTQTPRYLIKTRGQQVTLSCSPISGHRSVSWYQQTPGQGLQFLFEYFSETQRNKGNFPGRFSGRQFSNSRSEMNVSTLELGDSALYLCASSKGLEEGYTFGSGTRLTVV.

On this clone itself: One end of the junction fails to match germline, which may point to a read error. The chain employs TRBV5-6 and TRBJ1-2; possible D gene TRBD1, 5 bases. Germline loops: CDR1 SGHDT, CDR2 YYEEEE. The CDR3 spans 15 residues. Written as DNA, the CDR3 is TGTGCCAGCACCTTGAATGGGGGGAAGGACTATGGCTACACCTTC. Its translation: CASTLNGGKDYGYTF. The full variable domain, its missing parts supplied by reference TRBV5-6 and TRBJ1-2, is DAGVTQSPTHLIKTRGQQVTLRCSPKSGHDTVSWYQQALGQGPQFIFQYYEEEERQRGNFPDRFSGHQFPNYSSELNVNALLLGDSALYLCASTLNGGKDYGYTFGSGTRLTVV.

This chain uses TRBV5-6 with TRBJ1-5, with a possible D match to TRBD1 (5 bases). CDR3 length equals 14 residues. Trimming shortened V by 5 bases and J by 9 bases, and 18 bases separated the two germline ends. Germline V gives CDR1 SGHDT, CDR2 YYEEEE. The CDR3 protein is CASSYRDGLGPQHF. As DNA, the CDR3 is TGTGCCAGCAGTTACCGGGACGGGCTAGGGCCCCAGCATTTT.

V and J are TRBV4-1 and TRBJ2-5, with 9 nucleotides matching TRBD2. This CDR3 has 17 residues. V lost 4 bases, J lost 1 base, and 10 bases stayed unmatched. Germline V gives CDR1 MGHRA, CDR2 YSYEKL. The CDR3, as DNA: TGCGCCAGCAGCCCCATTAGGGGGCGGGGGGGCCAAGAGACCCAGTACTTC. Translated: CASSPIRGRGGQETQYF.

V is TRBV4-2 and J is TRBJ1-1; D uncertain. The CDR3 is made up of 14 amino acids. The germline V gene encodes CDR1 LGHNA and CDR2 YNFKEQ. Trimming took 4 bases from V and 5 from J, leaving 14 bases between them. The CDR3 region is CASSPPPAGTEAFF. The CDR3 DNA follows: TGTGCCAGCAGCCCCCCTCCGGCAGGAACTGAAGCTTTCTTT.

The rearrangement links TRBV6-1 to TRBJ2-3, with 15 bases matching TRBD2. Per germline, CDR1 MNHNS and CDR2 SASEGT. With V trimmed by 3 bases and J by 4 bases, 14 bases remained unmatched. The CDR3 covers 20 residues. The CDR3 reads CASSDQGLAGGRLRADTQYF. CDR3 bases: TGTGCCAGCAGTGACCAAGGACTAGCGGGGGGGCGCTTAAGGGCAGATACGCAGTATTTT.

The chain carries TRBV7-9 and TRBJ1-1; TRBD1 is a possible D gene (5 bases). V lost 8 bases and J 1 base, leaving 8 bases between the germline ends. The germline gives CDR1 SEHNR, CDR2 FQNEAQ (reference sequence). The CDR3 is 12 residues long. The CDR3 here is CASSDTNTEAFF. CDR3 sequence (DNA): TGTGCCAGCTCGGACACGAACACTGAAGCTTTCTTT.

The CDR3 loop reads CASSQDKAGGPNEQFF. The CDR3 DNA reads TGCGCCAGCAGCCAAGATAAAGCGGGGGGGCCGAATGAGCAGTTCTTC. This sequence joins TRBV4-3 and TRBJ2-1; 10 bases match TRBD2. The CDR3 consists of 16 residues. CDR1 and CDR2 (germline): LGHNA, YSLEER. Trimming removed 0 bases from V and 7 bases from J; junction bases left unmatched: 6.

The CDR3 nucleotides read TGTGCCAGCAGTTACCCTAAAGGGCCGGGGACCCTCAGCTCCTATAATTCACCCCTCCACTTT. Translated, it gives CASSYPKGPGTLSSYNSPLHF. The chain is built from TRBV6-2 or TRBV6-3 and TRBJ1-6, with D possibly matching TRBD1 (5 bases). From germline, CDR1 is MNHEY and CDR2 SVGEGT. The CDR3 contains 21 residues. The V end was cut by 2 bases, the J end by 0 bases, with 23 bases between.

This chain links TRBV6-5 with TRBJ2-3; 10 nucleotides align to TRBD2. Germline CDR1 MNHEY, CDR2 SVGAGI. The CDR3 extends over 16 amino acids. With V trimmed by 2 bases and J by 1 base, 3 bases remained unmatched. As DNA, the CDR3 is TGTGCCAGCAGTTACACTCTAGCGGGGGGCACAGATACGCAGTATTTT. Translating gives CASSYTLAGGTDTQYF.

This rearrangement joins TRBV10-3 to TRBJ2-1, with 10 bases identical to TRBD2. Per germline, CDR1 ENHRY and CDR2 SYGVKD. The CDR3 spans 14 residues. V lost 10 bases, J lost 3 bases, and 6 bases stayed unmatched. DNA of the CDR3: TGTGCCACCCAAACTAGCGGGGTCTACAATGAGCAGTTCTTC. Translating gives CATQTSGVYNEQFF.

J is TRBJ1-1 and V is TRBV28, with D maybe TRBD1 (5 bases). Trimming removed 5 bases from V and 2 bases from J, with 18 bases in between. The CDR3 consists of 16 residues. Germline-derived CDR1 and CDR2 are MDHEN and SYDVKM. The CDR3 region is CASSPIPTRANTEAFF. Here the CDR3 DNA reads TGTGCCAGCAGTCCTATCCCGACCAGGGCCAACACTGAAGCTTTCTTT.

The rearrangement joins TRBV6-1 to TRBJ2-7; D not certain. There are 20 residues in the CDR3. CDR1 and CDR2 (germline): MNHNS, SASEGT. The V and J ends lost 4 bases and 9 bases respectively, with 37 bases between them. The CDR3 reads CASSVDPRAGLGYPGRRQYF. In DNA form, the CDR3 reads TGTGCCAGCAGTGTGGACCCTCGCGCCGGCCTTGGTTACCCGGGCCGGAGGCAGTACTTC.

V and J are TRBV29-1 and TRBJ1-1, with D tentatively TRBD1 (5 bases). Germline assignment: CDR1 SQVTM and CDR2 ANQGSEA. V was trimmed by 6 bases and J by 3 bases, leaving 11 bases between them. CDR3 length equals 12 residues. DNA for the CDR3: TGCAGCGTCCCCGGGGGTTACACTGAAGCTTTCTTT. Protein product: CSVPGGYTEAFF.

The chain combines TRBV5-1 with TRBJ1-2; 8 positions match TRBD1. V was clipped by 4 bases and J by 8 bases; unmatched bases: 10. Germline CDR1 and CDR2: SGHRS and YFSETQ. There are 14 residues in the CDR3. Written as DNA, the CDR3 is TGCGCCAGCAGCCCGACAGGGGTGGTACGCGGCTACACCTTC. Residues: CASSPTGVVRGYTF.

V gene TRBV7-9 combines with J gene TRBJ1-1; the D gene is possibly TRBD1 (6 bases). This CDR3 comprises 17 residues. Germline assignment: CDR1 SEHNR and CDR2 FQNEAQ (reference sequence). Trimming removed 6 bases at V and 1 base at J, with 21 bases between. The DNA for the CDR3 is TGTGCCAGCAGTCCAAAGACCCCGGGACACAGGAACACTGAAGCTTTCTTT. It translates to CASSPKTPGHRNTEAFF.

The chain links TRBV9 to TRBJ2-3; 8 nucleotides agree with TRBD2. The CDR3 has 16 residues. Germline V gene data show CDR1 as SGDLS and CDR2 as YYNGEE. V lost 0 bases and J lost 2; bases outside the gene matches: 5. CDR3 sequence reads: CASSVGSGGFTDTQYF. DNA for the CDR3: TGTGCCAGCAGCGTAGGGAGCGGGGGCTTCACAGATACGCAGTATTTT.

This clone appeared a single time. This chain connects TRBV3-1 (or the pseudogene TRBV3-2) to TRBJ2-5, with a weak D call TRBD1 (6 bases). V was pared by 3 bases and J by 5 bases, with 22 bases between. This CDR3 has 17 amino acids. Per the germline V gene, CDR1 is LGHDT and CDR2 is YNNKEL (reference sequence). CDR3 amino acids: CASSQREQGGSAETQYF. CDR3 bases: TGTGCCAGCAGCCAGAGGGAACAGGGTGGGTCCGCGGAGACCCAGTACTTC.

This chain connects TRBV7-2 to TRBJ2-7, with D unclear. With 5 bases removed from V and 3 bases from J, the gap between germline ends came to 5 bases. The CDR3 has 11 amino acids. Germline V gene lookup returns CDR1 SGHTA and CDR2 FQGNSA. Here the CDR3 DNA reads TGTGCCAGCAGCGAATACTACGAGCAGTACTTC. Encoded protein: CASSEYYEQYF.

As DNA, the CDR3 is TGCGCCAGCAGCTTGGAGGGACTAGCGGGGGGGCCGTACAATGAGCAGTTCTTC. Its translation is CASSLEGLAGGPYNEQFF. The chain couples TRBV5-1 to TRBJ2-1, with 16 bases fitting TRBD2. V trimming: 0 bases; J trimming: 4 bases; junction bases outside the gene matches: 4. Germline assignment: CDR1 SGHRS and CDR2 YFSETQ. The CDR3 totals 18 residues. Full variable domain (outside the CDR3, taken from reference TRBV5-1 and TRBJ2-1): KAGVTQTPRYLIKTRGQQVTLSCSPISGHRSVSWYQQTPGQGLQFLFEYFSETQRNKGNFPGRFSGRQFSNSRSEMNVSTLELGDSALYLCASSLEGLAGGPYNEQFFGPGTRLTVL.

This chain connects TRBV30 to TRBJ1-5; D unresolved. Germline CDR1 reads GTSNPN; CDR2 reads SVGIG (reference sequence). V was cut by 1 base and J by 1 base, with 5 bases left in between. CDR3 size: 13 residues. CDR3 nucleotide sequence: TGTGCCTGGAGTGGAGACAGCAATCAGCCCCAGCATTTT. Translation gives CAWSGDSNQPQHF.

This clone was observed a handful of times. The chain joins TRBV21-1 to TRBJ1-2; the table gives TRBD1 as D, unverified against the DNA. TRBV21-1 is reported as a pseudogene. This CDR3 has 16 residues. In DNA, the CDR3 is TGTGCCAGCAGCAATAGGACAGGAGTTGACAACTATGGCTACACCTTC. This codes for CASSNRTGVDNYGYTF.

This chain connects TRBV2 to TRBJ2-1, with 10 nucleotides matching TRBD2. V was clipped by 2 bases and J by 5 bases; unmatched bases: 6. The CDR3 length is 16 residues. Germline V gene sequence: CDR1 SNHLY, CDR2 FYNNEI. CDR3 residues: CASSETPSGRHNEQFF. The CDR3, as DNA: TGTGCCAGCAGTGAAACCCCTAGCGGGAGACACAATGAGCAGTTCTTC.

The genes are TRBV11-2 and TRBJ2-1; D not certain. In germline, CDR1 is SGHAT, CDR2 FQNNGV. Between the trimmed V and J ends, which lost 3 bases and 5 bases, there was a span of 20 bases. This CDR3 is 17 amino acids long. This chain's CDR3 is CASSFGRSGGPNNEQFF. The CDR3 nucleotides read TGTGCCAGCAGCTTCGGGCGGAGTGGCGGTCCAAACAATGAGCAGTTCTTC.

V and J are TRBV5-1 and TRBJ2-5, with 7 positions matching TRBD1. The germline V gene has CDR1 SGHRS and CDR2 YFSETQ. V shed 2 bases and J 2 bases; nucleotides not matched to a gene: 3. The CDR3 consists of 14 residues. Written as DNA, the CDR3 is TGCGCCAGCAGCTTACCGGGACAGCAAGAGACCCAGTACTTC. Translation: CASSLPGQQETQYF.